The clone carrying this T cell receptor beta chain was seen ten or more times. Unique molecular identifiers were built into the TCRbeta library. TCRdb redid the calling of the PCR reads with MiXCR, one entry per CDR3 protein. The sample contains 150,000 to 200,000 distinct CDR3 sequences, over 5.5% of which appear only once. This entry comes from a study of T-cell reconstitution after alpha-beta-depleted transplantation in children. With V trimmed by 6 bases and J by 5 bases, 6 bases remained unmatched. Germline V gene sequence: CDR1 ENHRY, CDR2 SYGVKD. This CDR3 comprises 14 residues. The specimen comprised PBMCs from the stem cell graft donor, sampled from the stem cell graft. The V gene is TRBV10-3, the J gene TRBJ2-7; the match to TRBD1 covers 11 bases. The clonotype comes from a human donor who donated a stem cell graft to a child with Wiskott-Aldrich syndrome. The CDR3 region is CAIRPGTGGDEQYF. The CDR3 nucleotides are TGTGCCATCAGACCCGGGACAGGGGGTGACGAGCAGTACTTC.